The 5 T cell receptor beta chains below all came from one sample that was sequenced in a study of cytomegalovirus exposure and HLA in healthy donors. It was with 60 Vbeta and 13 Jbeta primers that the PCR ran. Sequencing used immunoSEQ multiplex PCR; TCRdb keeps in-frame clones, though not all of them. This table has 160,000 or so clones, around 70% appearing once. Sequenced material: PBMCs. The receptors shown here come from a man aged 18 to 29 in good health and CMV-seropositive.

Concerning this clone: The sample carries other DNA sequences with the same CDR3. The chain is built from TRBV19 and TRBJ1-1; tentative D call: TRBD1 (5 bases). The CDR3 has 15 residues. Trimming stripped 3 bases from V and 0 bases from J, with 11 bases between. CDR1 is LNHDA and CDR2 is SQIVND in the germline V gene (reference sequence). The CDR3 nucleotides read TGTGCCAGTAGTATTGATGACAGTATGAACACTGAAGCTTTCTTT. Protein product: CASSIDDSMNTEAFF.

The CDR3 reads CASSVPRGGAGANVLTF. Here the CDR3 DNA reads TGTGCCAGCAGCGTACCGAGGGGGGGCGCTGGGGCCAACGTCCTGACTTTC. The rearrangement links TRBV9 to TRBJ2-6; D perhaps matches TRBD2 (7 bases). CDR3 length: 17 amino acids. The germline V gene has CDR1 SGDLS and CDR2 YYNGEE. The V end lost 1 base, the J end lost 2 bases, and 13 bases lay between the germline ends. Supplemented by reference TRBV9 and TRBJ2-6, the full variable domain reads DSGVTQTPKHLITATGQRVTLRCSPRSGDLSVYWYQQSLDQGLQFLIQYYNGEERAKGNILERFSAQQFPDLHSELNLSSLELGDSALYFCASSVPRGGAGANVLTFGAGSRLTVL.

The chain uses TRBV5-8 and TRBJ1-4, with 10 bases matching TRBD1. The CDR3 length is 16 residues. Germline CDR1 reads SGHTS; CDR2 reads YDEGEE. V lost 1 base and J lost 8; bases outside the gene matches: 8. The DNA of the CDR3 is TGTGCCAGCAGCTTGCCCGGGACAGGGGACGGGGAAAAACTGTTTTTT. Amino acids: CASSLPGTGDGEKLFF.

This rearrangement joins TRBV7-9 to TRBJ2-7, with D perhaps TRBD1 (6 bases). Germline lookup yields CDR1 SEHNR and CDR2 FQNEAQ (reference sequence). This CDR3 contains 15 residues. The V end was cut by 5 bases, the J end by 3 bases, with 17 bases between. CDR3 DNA: TGTGCCAGCAGCCCCGGAGTTGGCAGGGGCTACGAGCAGTACGTC. Encoded protein: CASSPGVGRGYEQYV.

The J gene is TRBJ2-5, the V gene TRBV5-6; 8 nucleotides match TRBD1. The germline V gene has CDR1 SGHDT and CDR2 YYEEEE. This CDR3 spans 16 amino acids. The V segment lost 3 bases and the J segment 5 bases; nucleotides outside the gene matches: 12. CDR3 nucleotides: TGTGCCAGCAGCTACCCTGGACAGGGAATAGGGGAGACCCAGTACTTC. This translates into CASSYPGQGIGETQYF.